This section outlines one T cell receptor beta chain sequence together with its context. Its antigen is not identified. TCRdb independently ran MiXCR on the RT-PCR reads; one entry per CDR3 protein. This table has hundreds of thousands of distinct CDR3 sequences, around 15% appearing once. CDR1 KGHDR and CDR2 SFDVKD come from the germline V gene. V was clipped by 4 bases and J by 3 bases; unmatched bases: 7. The CDR3 runs 16 residues. The sample is drawn from a study of response to subunit inactivated influenza vaccine. Study-level results: The authors put forward the suggestion that each seasonal influenza vaccination may bring in only a limited number of new T cells.

The chain carries TRBV24-1 and TRBJ2-1; 8 bases align to TRBD1. Sample: PBMCs from blood, taken roughly 2 weeks before vaccination. This clonotype was sampled from a man in his fifties or sixties who received an inactivated influenza vaccine. The CDR3 loop reads CATSDKTGALYNEQFF. CDR3 nucleotide sequence: TGTGCCACCAGTGACAAGACAGGGGCGCTCTACAATGAGCAGTTCTTC.